This note documents a single TCR beta chain sequence. Its target is unknown. The data derive from a study of blood T cells in healthy people across ages. Regarding the study as a whole: PBMCs that were unsorted prevented a conclusive naive versus antigen-experienced comparison.

A second PCR, run for about 6 to 11 cycles, used a sample-barcoded 5' primer plus a J-beta primer mix. TCRdb redid the calling of the 5' RACE reads with MiXCR, one entry per CDR3 protein. The data contain around 780,000 distinct CDR3 sequences, about a quarter of them singletons. Germline-derived CDR1 and CDR2 are LGHDT and YNNKEL (reference sequence). This CDR3 has 13 residues. Trimming removed 2 bases at V and 4 bases at J, with 5 bases between. This sample also belongs to another study, concerning T cells of mothers and their children.

Input material: blood. The V gene is TRBV3-1, the J gene TRBJ1-4, with D unclear. The source is a boy aged 5-17 years in good health. The CDR3 sequence: CASSQKFNEKLFF. The CDR3 DNA is TGTGCCAGCAGCCAAAAATTTAATGAAAAACTGTTTTTT.